The rows below give T cell receptor beta chains drawn from one sample of a study of shared clonotypes between healthy human individuals. Libraries were prepared by immunoSEQ multiplex PCR; TCRdb keeps only in-frame clonotypes and omits some of them. The table shows roughly 2,300,000 clones, with about nine tenths occurring only once. Sequenced material: naive CD4+ T cells from PBMCs. The source of these receptors is a man aged 18 to 30 in good health. Some clones in this sample may be carry-over from other donors' samples. Each CDR3 is given with its conserved first and last residue. The D gene is left open where the match is weak. Expanded clones are given a class, and other clones once, few, many or no size at all.

v_call: TRBV14; j_call: TRBJ2-7; clone_size: .; d_call: .; cdr3_aa: CASSAYAGQTYEQYF; cdr3_nt: TGTGCCAGCAGCGCTTACGCGGGACAAACCTACGAGCAGTACTTC
v_call: TRBV5-1; j_call: TRBJ2-1; clone_size: .; d_call: .; cdr3_aa: CASRVAYSYNEQFF; cdr3_nt: TGCGCCAGCAGGGTGGCTTACTCCTACAATGAGCAGTTCTTC
v_call: TRBV14; j_call: TRBJ2-1; clone_size: .; d_call: TRBD1; cdr3_aa: CASSQVQTTGDNEQFF; cdr3_nt: TGTGCCAGCAGCCAGGTGCAAACGACAGGGGACAATGAGCAGTTCTTC
v_call: TRBV11-2; j_call: TRBJ1-1; clone_size: .; d_call: .; cdr3_aa: CASSFRNTEAFF; cdr3_nt: TGTGCCAGCAGCTTCAGGAACACTGAAGCTTTCTTT
v_call: TRBV9; j_call: TRBJ1-2; clone_size: .; d_call: .; cdr3_aa: CASSAKINYGYTF; cdr3_nt: TGTGCCAGCAGCGCCAAGATTAACTATGGCTACACCTTC
v_call: TRBV18; j_call: TRBJ1-4; clone_size: .; d_call: .; cdr3_aa: CASSPFAPTTNEKLFF; cdr3_nt: TGTGCCAGCTCACCGTTCGCTCCGACAACTAATGAAAAACTGTTTTTT
v_call: TRBV7-3; j_call: TRBJ2-3; clone_size: once; d_call: TRBD2; cdr3_aa: CASSSLAGGGTDTQYF; cdr3_nt: TGTGCCAGCAGCTCTCTAGCGGGAGGAGGCACAGATACGCAGTATTTT
v_call: TRBV28; j_call: TRBJ2-1; clone_size: .; d_call: .; cdr3_aa: CASSPITYNEQFF; cdr3_nt: TGTGCCAGCAGCCCAATTACCTACAATGAGCAGTTCTTC
v_call: TRBV18; j_call: TRBJ2-7; clone_size: .; d_call: .; cdr3_aa: CASSAGHYEQYF; cdr3_nt: TGTGCCAGCTCTGCGGGCCACTACGAGCAGTACTTC
v_call: TRBV9; j_call: TRBJ1-1; clone_size: few; d_call: TRBD1; cdr3_aa: CASTPGGGRNTEAFF; cdr3_nt: TGTGCCAGCACCCCAGGGGGAGGGAGGAACACTGAAGCTTTCTTT
v_call: TRBV29-1; j_call: TRBJ1-2; clone_size: once; d_call: .; cdr3_aa: CSVGAEGAYFGYTF; cdr3_nt: TGCAGCGTTGGGGCCGAGGGCGCTTACTTTGGCTACACCTTC
v_call: TRBV10-1; j_call: TRBJ1-5; clone_size: .; d_call: .; cdr3_aa: CASSDRGLQPQHF; cdr3_nt: TGCGCCAGCAGTGACCGGGGGCTACAGCCCCAGCATTTT
v_call: TRBV10-1; j_call: TRBJ2-3; clone_size: .; d_call: .; cdr3_aa: CASRGESTDTQYF; cdr3_nt: TGCGCCAGCAGAGGAGAAAGCACAGATACGCAGTATTTT
v_call: TRBV19; j_call: TRBJ2-1; clone_size: .; d_call: .; cdr3_aa: CASSFVHNEQFF; cdr3_nt: TGTGCCAGTAGTTTTGTCCACAATGAGCAGTTCTTC
v_call: TRBV5-1; j_call: TRBJ2-3; clone_size: .; d_call: TRBD1; cdr3_aa: CASSLTRGSTDTQYF; cdr3_nt: TGCGCCAGCAGCTTGACCAGGGGGTCCACAGATACGCAGTATTTT
v_call: TRBV4-1; j_call: TRBJ2-2; clone_size: few; d_call: .; cdr3_aa: CASSPGLAYHPNTGELFF; cdr3_nt: TGCGCCAGCAGCCCAGGATTAGCGTATCACCCGAACACCGGGGAGCTGTTTTTT
v_call: TRBV5-8; j_call: TRBJ2-7; clone_size: .; d_call: .; cdr3_aa: CASSLGQPTRSYEQYF; cdr3_nt: TGTGCCAGCAGCTTGGGGCAGCCTACGCGCTCCTACGAGCAGTACTTC
v_call: TRBV9; j_call: TRBJ2-1; clone_size: .; d_call: TRBD1; cdr3_aa: CASSVDGQGVNEQFF; cdr3_nt: TGTGCCAGCAGCGTGGATGGACAGGGAGTAAATGAGCAGTTCTTC
v_call: TRBV10-3; j_call: TRBJ2-3; clone_size: .; d_call: TRBD2; cdr3_aa: CAISAWSGRTGVTDTQYF; cdr3_nt: TGTGCCATCAGTGCTTGGAGCGGGAGGACGGGAGTCACAGATACGCAGTATTTT
v_call: TRBV5-1; j_call: TRBJ2-7; clone_size: .; d_call: .; cdr3_aa: CASSNTGSYEQYF; cdr3_nt: TGCGCCAGCTCCAACACTGGCTCCTACGAGCAGTACTTC
v_call: TRBV5-5; j_call: TRBJ1-3; clone_size: .; d_call: .; cdr3_aa: CASSRTDSGNTIYF; cdr3_nt: TGTGCCAGCAGCCGAACAGACTCTGGAAACACCATATATTTT
v_call: TRBV4-1; j_call: TRBJ2-3; clone_size: .; d_call: .; cdr3_aa: CASSQVAQQGSSTDTQYF; cdr3_nt: TGCGCCAGCAGCCAAGTAGCCCAACAGGGATCTAGCACAGATACGCAGTATTTT
v_call: TRBV28; j_call: TRBJ2-7; clone_size: .; d_call: .; cdr3_aa: CASSLGGQREQYF; cdr3_nt: TGTGCCAGCAGTTTGGGGGGACAGCGTGAGCAGTACTTC
v_call: TRBV5-6; j_call: TRBJ1-2; clone_size: once; d_call: TRBD1; cdr3_aa: CASSPVGQGGGYTF; cdr3_nt: TGTGCCAGCAGCCCTGTAGGACAGGGGGGAGGCTACACCTTC
v_call: TRBV6-5; j_call: TRBJ2-7; clone_size: .; d_call: .; cdr3_aa: CASRYRDSSSYEQYF; cdr3_nt: TGTGCCAGCAGGTATCGGGACTCGAGCTCCTACGAGCAGTACTTC
v_call: TRBV27; j_call: TRBJ1-2; clone_size: .; d_call: TRBD1; cdr3_aa: CASRGTARGYGYTF; cdr3_nt: TGTGCCAGCAGGGGGACAGCAAGGGGCTATGGCTACACCTTC
v_call: TRBV6-6; j_call: TRBJ2-1; clone_size: .; d_call: TRBD2; cdr3_aa: CASSYVGGITYNEQFF; cdr3_nt: TGTGCCAGCAGTTACGTGGGAGGGATCACCTACAATGAGCAGTTCTTC
v_call: TRBV7-8; j_call: TRBJ2-7; clone_size: .; d_call: TRBD2; cdr3_aa: CASSLGGTSRTGEQYF; cdr3_nt: TGTGCCAGCAGCTTAGGGGGGACTAGCCGAACCGGGGAGCAGTACTTC
v_call: TRBV2; j_call: TRBJ1-2; clone_size: once; d_call: TRBD1; cdr3_aa: CASSQPGQTNYGYTF; cdr3_nt: TGTGCCAGCAGCCAACCGGGACAGACCAACTATGGCTACACCTTC
v_call: TRBV28; j_call: TRBJ2-1; clone_size: .; d_call: TRBD2; cdr3_aa: CASSFVAGGFYNEQFF; cdr3_nt: TGTGCCAGCAGTTTTGTAGCGGGAGGCTTCTACAATGAGCAGTTCTTC
v_call: TRBV5-1; j_call: TRBJ2-7; clone_size: .; d_call: TRBD1; cdr3_aa: CASGIRDRAYEQYF; cdr3_nt: TGCGCCAGCGGAATCCGGGACAGGGCCTACGAGCAGTACTTC
v_call: TRBV5-1; j_call: TRBJ2-2; clone_size: .; d_call: .; cdr3_aa: CASSRGSGFDVAGELFF; cdr3_nt: TGCGCCAGCAGTCGGGGGAGCGGGTTCGATGTTGCCGGGGAGCTGTTTTTT
v_call: TRBV27; j_call: TRBJ2-7; clone_size: .; d_call: .; cdr3_aa: CASRLSLGAYEQYF; cdr3_nt: TGTGCCAGCAGATTATCCCTGGGGGCCTACGAGCAGTACTTC
v_call: TRBV18; j_call: TRBJ2-7; clone_size: .; d_call: TRBD2; cdr3_aa: CASSPGLAGKYEQYF; cdr3_nt: TGTGCCAGCTCACCGGGACTAGCGGGAAAGTACGAGCAGTACTTC
v_call: TRBV30; j_call: TRBJ2-2; clone_size: .; d_call: .; cdr3_aa: CAWSVSVPGTGELFF; cdr3_nt: TGTGCCTGGAGTGTATCAGTCCCGGGGACCGGGGAGCTGTTTTTT
v_call: TRBV28; j_call: TRBJ1-1; clone_size: .; d_call: .; cdr3_aa: CASSPSDSANTEAFF; cdr3_nt: TGTGCCAGCAGTCCGTCGGACAGCGCGAACACTGAAGCTTTCTTT
v_call: TRBV5-1; j_call: TRBJ2-2; clone_size: .; d_call: TRBD2; cdr3_aa: CASSSPPGLPNTGELFF; cdr3_nt: TGCGCCAGCAGTTCACCTCCGGGACTACCGAACACCGGGGAGCTGTTTTTT
v_call: TRBV19; j_call: TRBJ1-2; clone_size: few; d_call: .; cdr3_aa: CASSDRIYGYTF; cdr3_nt: TGTGCCAGTAGTGACCGGATCTATGGCTACACCTTC
v_call: TRBV28; j_call: TRBJ2-7; clone_size: few; d_call: .; cdr3_aa: CASAGLVYEQYF; cdr3_nt: TGTGCCAGCGCGGGACTCGTTTACGAGCAGTACTTC
v_call: TRBV27; j_call: TRBJ2-3; clone_size: .; d_call: .; cdr3_aa: CASRLVGRGADTQYF; cdr3_nt: TGTGCCAGCAGGCTAGTTGGGAGAGGGGCAGATACGCAGTATTTT
v_call: TRBV19; j_call: TRBJ2-7; clone_size: .; d_call: TRBD2; cdr3_aa: CASSIVFLAGAHEQYF; cdr3_nt: TGTGCCAGTAGTATAGTTTTTCTAGCGGGAGCTCACGAGCAGTACTTC
v_call: TRBV5-1; j_call: TRBJ2-7; clone_size: .; d_call: .; cdr3_aa: CASSLEGLSREQYF; cdr3_nt: TGCGCCAGCAGCTTGGAGGGCCTCTCGAGGGAGCAGTACTTC
v_call: TRBV28; j_call: TRBJ2-1; clone_size: .; d_call: TRBD2; cdr3_aa: CASSQAGLAGPPWGEQFF; cdr3_nt: TGTGCCAGCAGCCAAGCCGGTCTAGCGGGGCCTCCCTGGGGTGAGCAGTTCTTC
v_call: TRBV27; j_call: TRBJ2-7; clone_size: .; d_call: TRBD1; cdr3_aa: CASKYQGDKPYEQYF; cdr3_nt: TGTGCCAGCAAGTATCAGGGGGATAAACCCTACGAGCAGTACTTC
v_call: TRBV6-4; j_call: TRBJ2-7; clone_size: .; d_call: .; cdr3_aa: CASSGSDNYEQYF; cdr3_nt: TGTGCCAGCAGTGGATCAGACAACTACGAGCAGTACTTC
v_call: TRBV4-1; j_call: TRBJ2-3; clone_size: .; d_call: .; cdr3_aa: CASSQGRTDTQYF; cdr3_nt: TGCGCCAGCAGCCAAGGCCGGACAGATACGCAGTATTTT
v_call: TRBV10-1; j_call: TRBJ2-3; clone_size: .; d_call: TRBD1; cdr3_aa: CASGTGSTDTQYF; cdr3_nt: TGCGCCAGCGGGACAGGGAGCACAGATACGCAGTATTTT
v_call: TRBV5-1; j_call: TRBJ2-3; clone_size: .; d_call: .; cdr3_aa: CASFDSPSTDTQYF; cdr3_nt: TGCGCCAGTTTCGACAGTCCTAGCACAGATACGCAGTATTTT
v_call: TRBV29-1; j_call: TRBJ2-7; clone_size: once; d_call: .; cdr3_aa: CSVVLALPYEQYF; cdr3_nt: TGCAGCGTTGTCCTAGCGTTACCCTACGAGCAGTACTTC
v_call: TRBV6-5; j_call: TRBJ2-2; clone_size: .; d_call: TRBD1; cdr3_aa: CASTRTGGYTGELFF; cdr3_nt: TGTGCCAGCACCCGGACAGGGGGTTACACCGGGGAGCTGTTTTTT